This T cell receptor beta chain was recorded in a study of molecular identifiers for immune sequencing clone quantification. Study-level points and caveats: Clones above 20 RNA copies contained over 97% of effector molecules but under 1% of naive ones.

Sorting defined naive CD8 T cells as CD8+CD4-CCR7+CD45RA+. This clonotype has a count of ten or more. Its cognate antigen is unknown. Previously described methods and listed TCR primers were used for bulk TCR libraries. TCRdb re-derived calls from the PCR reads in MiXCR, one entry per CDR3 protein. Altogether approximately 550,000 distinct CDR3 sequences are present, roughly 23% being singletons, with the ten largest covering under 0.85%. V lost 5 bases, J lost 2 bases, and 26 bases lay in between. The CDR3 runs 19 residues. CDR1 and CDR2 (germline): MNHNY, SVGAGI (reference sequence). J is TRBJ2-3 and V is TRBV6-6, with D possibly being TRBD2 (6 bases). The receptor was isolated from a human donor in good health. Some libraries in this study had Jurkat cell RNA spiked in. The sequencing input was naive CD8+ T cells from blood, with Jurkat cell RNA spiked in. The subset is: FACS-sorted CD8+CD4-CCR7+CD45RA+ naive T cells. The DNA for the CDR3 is TGTGCCAGCAGTACCCTAAGTTTGGTACTAGCAAGACACACAGATACGCAGTATTTT. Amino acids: CASSTLSLVLARHTDTQYF.